These 14 T cell receptor beta chains came from one sample sequenced in a study of blood T cell repertoires in COVID-19. Libraries were prepared by immunoSEQ multiplex PCR; TCRdb keeps only in-frame clonotypes and omits some of them. The sample yields 35,000 to 55,000 clones, more than 75% seen once. Specimen: peripheral blood. All receptors derive from a woman aged 70-85 years in a cohort sampled during active COVID-19.

This clone was seen a few times. This chain links TRBV5-4 with TRBJ2-2; 9 bases fit TRBD1. The J segment lost 4 bases and the V segment lost 3 bases, leaving 4 bases of the junction unmatched. Germline assignment: CDR1 SGHNT and CDR2 YYREEE (reference sequence). The CDR3 loop spans 15 amino acids. DNA for the CDR3: TGTGCCAGCAGCTCCGGGACAGGGTTCACCGGGGAGCTGTTTTTT. It encodes CASSSGTGFTGELFF.

This chain links TRBV7-6 with TRBJ1-6; TRBD1 might be the D (5 bases). Trimming removed 2 bases from V and 8 bases from J, with 13 bases in between. Germline-derived CDR1 and CDR2 are SGHVS and FNYEAQ. This CDR3 has 15 amino acids. DNA for the CDR3: TGTGCCAGCAGCTTATTGGGGCCCCCCGATTCACCCCTCCACTTT. It is translated as CASSLLGPPDSPLHF.

The rearrangement links TRBV5-1 to TRBJ2-3, with 8 bases matching TRBD2. CDR3 length equals 17 residues. Per the germline V gene, CDR1 is SGHRS and CDR2 is YFSETQ. V shed 4 bases, J shed 0 bases, and the junction held 10 bases outside the gene matches. The CDR3 here is CASSPGLADPSTDTQYF. CDR3 bases: TGCGCCAGCAGCCCTGGACTAGCAGACCCTAGCACAGATACGCAGTATTTT.

This chain uses TRBV2 with TRBJ1-3; D is undetermined. Trimming cost V 0 bases and J 1 base, with 7 bases left between them. The CDR3 sequence is 15 residues long. The germline V gene encodes CDR1 SNHLY and CDR2 FYNNEI. The CDR3 is CASSEAWLSGNTIYF. CDR3 nucleotide sequence: TGTGCCAGCAGTGAAGCCTGGCTGTCTGGAAACACCATATATTTT.

This chain uses TRBV30 with TRBJ1-1; 7 nucleotides line up with TRBD1. This CDR3 region has 15 residues. Germline-derived CDR1 and CDR2 are GTSNPN and SVGIG (reference sequence). Germline trimming cut 1 base from V and 1 base from J; bases unmatched to any gene: 6. DNA for the CDR3: TGTGCCTGGAGTGCCCCCGGGACAGCGAACACTGAAGCTTTCTTT. Translated: CAWSAPGTANTEAFF.

This clone was counted a few times. The CDR3 spells CASSSGRADEQFF. CDR3 sequence (DNA): TGTGCCAGTAGTAGCGGGAGGGCCGATGAGCAGTTCTTC. The chain recombines TRBV19 with TRBJ2-1, with TRBD2 matching over 9 bases. The germline CDR1 and CDR2 sequences are LNHDA and SQIVND (reference sequence). The V gene end was trimmed by 4 bases and the J gene end by 8 bases; junction bases not matched to a gene: 3. The CDR3 has 13 amino acids.

The chain combines TRBV2 with TRBJ1-1; unclear D gene. The germline V gene encodes CDR1 SNHLY and CDR2 FYNNEI. V lost 4 bases and J 3 bases, leaving 12 bases between the germline ends. The CDR3 is made up of 14 amino acids. CDR3 region: CASSGVARDTEAFF. DNA of the CDR3: TGTGCCAGCAGTGGGGTGGCTCGGGACACTGAAGCTTTCTTT.

This chain connects TRBV10-3 to TRBJ1-3; D gene unclear. CDR3 length equals 15 residues. The V gene's germline CDR1 is ENHRY and CDR2 SYGVKD. Deletions cut 5 bases from V and 0 bases from J, with 11 bases between. The CDR3 bases are TGTGCCATCAGTACCGGGGTCGGCTCTGGAAACACCATATATTTT. It is translated as CAISTGVGSGNTIYF.

The chain is built from TRBV5-5 and TRBJ1-2; a weak D match, TRBD1 (6 bases). Trimming left V 0 bases short and J 1 base short, with 10 bases between. The CDR3 extends over 15 amino acids. Germline V gene lookup returns CDR1 SGHKS and CDR2 YYEKEE (reference sequence). The DNA of the CDR3 is TGTGCCAGCAGCTTGGTTTGGACAGATAACTATGGCTACACCTTC. Protein: CASSLVWTDNYGYTF.

This clone was counted only a few times. The rearrangement links TRBV19 to TRBJ2-5; tentative D call: TRBD1 (5 bases). This CDR3 has 15 residues. Germline V CDR1 and CDR2: LNHDA, SQIVND (reference sequence). Trimming stripped 7 bases from V and 4 bases from J, with 19 bases between. CDR3 in amino acids: CASTSWVAGRETQYF. CDR3 bases: TGTGCCAGTACCTCTTGGGTGGCAGGGCGAGAGACCCAGTACTTC. Variable domain in full (rest from reference TRBV19 and TRBJ2-5): DGGITQSPKYLFRKEGQNVTLSCEQNLNHDAMYWYRQDPGQGLRLIYYSQIVNDFQKGDIAEGYSVSREKKESFPLTVTSAQKNPTAFYLCASTSWVAGRETQYFGPGTRLLVL.

The chain is built from TRBV9 and TRBJ1-2; D ambiguous. V lost 4 bases to trimming and J lost 0 bases, with 19 bases between them. Germline V lookup: CDR1 SGDLS, CDR2 YYNGEE. The CDR3 covers 17 residues. Here the CDR3 reads CASSPRRGVAPNYGYTF. In DNA, the CDR3 is TGTGCCAGCAGCCCGAGGCGGGGTGTGGCGCCTAACTATGGCTACACCTTC.

The chain joins TRBV7-2 to TRBJ2-7, with D perhaps TRBD1 (6 bases). V lost 6 bases to trimming and J lost 3 bases, with 18 bases between them. Germline CDR1 SGHTA, CDR2 FQGNSA. The CDR3 loop spans 15 amino acids. The CDR3 DNA reads TGTGCCAGCAGTCCGGGACATTTGCCCTACTACGAGCAGTACTTC. It specifies CASSPGHLPYYEQYF.

This chain links TRBV19 with TRBJ1-5, with TRBD1 matching over 9 bases. The ends lost 5 bases at V and 1 base at J; junction bases unmatched: 9. CDR1 is LNHDA, CDR2 SQIVND, per germline (reference sequence). The CDR3 is 17 residues long. The CDR3: CASSPPQGAVSNQPQHF. CDR3 nucleotides: TGTGCCAGTAGTCCCCCACAGGGGGCGGTGAGCAATCAGCCCCAGCATTTT.

The J gene is TRBJ1-2, the V gene TRBV27; 10 bases line up with TRBD1. V lost 9 bases, J lost 4 bases, and 8 bases stayed unmatched. The V gene's germline CDR1 is MNHEY and CDR2 SMNVEV (reference sequence). The CDR3 contains 14 residues. The CDR3 nucleotides are TGTGCCAGTAGTCGGGACAGGGGAGGCTATGGCTACACCTTC. Amino acid sequence: CASSRDRGGYGYTF.